This TCR beta chain was captured in a study of Graves' ophthalmopathy and Graves' hyperthyroidism. Germline CDR1 reads MDHEN; CDR2 reads SYDVKM. The CDR3 extends over 18 amino acids. Unmatched junction bases numbered 7, after V lost 2 bases and J lost 1 base. The sample holds a few counts of this clonotype. Investigators amplified TCR beta CDR3 regions from RNA transcripts. First-round RT-PCR with HTBI primers preceded a second-round multiplex PCR. TCRdb reprocessed the multiplex PCR reads with MiXCR, giving one entry per CDR3 protein. The sample has around 470,000 distinct CDR3 sequences; about 15% are singletons.

The TCR sequence derives from a woman aged 25 to 45 with Graves' ophthalmopathy. The specimen was blood. The chain is built from TRBV28 and TRBJ1-6; 8 bases map to TRBD1. CDR3 region: CASSLVTGARSYNSPLHF. CDR3 sequence (DNA): TGTGCCAGCAGTTTAGTGACAGGGGCCCGGTCCTATAATTCACCCCTCCACTTT.